This is a list of T cell receptor beta chains from one sample in a study of cytomegalovirus exposure and HLA in healthy donors. Profiling relied on immunoSEQ multiplex PCR, and the TCRdb table lists in-frame clones only, not all of them. The repertoire holds under 200,000 clones, with over 65% as singletons. The sequencing input was PBMCs. Receptors were obtained from a woman aged 25 to 45 in good health and CMV-seronegative. CDR3s include the opening cysteine and the closing phenylalanine or tryptophan. D genes are given only for firm matches. A clone size is listed for some rows: how often the clone was seen (once, few, many), or a class if it is expanded.

clone size	J gene	CDR3 length	D gene	V gene	CDR3 protein	CDR3 DNA
NA	TRBJ2-5	15	TRBD2	TRBV6-5	CASSYSTSGKETQYF	TGTGCCAGCAGTTACTCGACTAGCGGGAAAGAGACCCAGTACTTC
NA	TRBJ2-7	15	TRBD1	TRBV19	CASAQGDRVGYEQYF	TGTGCCAGTGCTCAAGGGGACAGGGTAGGTTACGAGCAGTACTTC
NA	TRBJ2-7	13	NA	TRBV11-3	CASSPRQSYEQYF	TGTGCCAGCAGCCCCCGACAGTCCTACGAGCAGTACTTC
once	TRBJ1-4	18	TRBD1	TRBV7-9	CASTINPRTGSTNEKLFF	TGTGCCAGCACCATAAACCCCAGGACAGGGTCGACTAATGAAAAACTGTTTTTT
NA	TRBJ2-3	17	NA	TRBV5-1	CASSSRRGSQSTDTQYF	TGCGCCAGCAGCTCGCGGCGAGGATCTCAGAGCACAGATACGCAGTATTTT
NA	TRBJ2-1	18	NA	TRBV23-1	CASSQSRARDPFYNEQFF	TGCGCCAGCAGTCAAAGTCGCGCGCGGGACCCCTTCTACAATGAGCAGTTCTTC
NA	TRBJ1-1	15	NA	TRBV9	CASSVVGSGNTEAFF	TGTGCCAGCAGCGTAGTAGGGAGTGGGAACACTGAAGCTTTCTTT
NA	TRBJ1-1	14	NA	TRBV6-5	CASSYQGMGTEAFF	TGTGCCAGCAGTTACCAGGGCATGGGGACTGAAGCTTTCTTT
NA	TRBJ2-7	15	TRBD2	TRBV27	CASSLYSGGRSEQYF	TGTGCCAGCAGTTTATACAGCGGGGGCAGGAGCGAGCAGTACTTC
few	TRBJ1-2	13	NA	TRBV25-1	CASSQTQNYGYTF	TGTGCCAGCAGTCAGACACAAAACTATGGCTACACCTTC
NA	TRBJ1-2	15	TRBD1	TRBV9	CASSVGTGGAYGYTF	TGTGCCAGCAGCGTAGGAACAGGGGGCGCCTATGGCTACACCTTC
NA	TRBJ1-1	14	NA	TRBV7-9	CASSTMAPNTEAFF	TGTGCCAGCAGCACCATGGCTCCGAACACTGAAGCTTTCTTT
NA	TRBJ1-4	14	NA	TRBV6-1	CASTLDRGDEKLFF	TGTGCCAGCACCCTGGACAGAGGGGATGAAAAACTGTTTTTT
NA	TRBJ2-1	16	NA	TRBV5-5	CASSLVQWGAYNEQFF	TGTGCCAGCAGCTTGGTTCAGTGGGGAGCCTACAATGAGCAGTTCTTC
NA	TRBJ2-7	16	TRBD2	TRBV7-9	CASSLDRGTSGSEQYF	TGTGCCAGCAGCTTAGACCGCGGGACTAGCGGGAGCGAGCAGTACTTC
NA	TRBJ2-3	14	TRBD2	TRBV2	CARELAANTDTQYF	TGTGCCAGGGAACTAGCGGCGAACACAGATACGCAGTATTTT
few	TRBJ2-5	13	TRBD2	TRBV10-3	CAISPAGLETQYF	TGTGCCATCAGCCCAGCGGGGTTAGAGACCCAGTACTTC
NA	TRBJ2-2	17	TRBD2	TRBV14	CASGTSGVLANTGELFF	TGTGCCAGCGGAACCAGCGGGGTTCTGGCGAACACCGGGGAGCTGTTTTTT
once	TRBJ2-4	16	TRBD1	TRBV19	CASSTQKSDRGILGHF	TGTGCCAGTAGTACTCAAAAGAGTGACAGGGGGATTCTTGGGCACTTC
once	TRBJ1-1	12	NA	TRBV29-1	CSVQGYGTEAFF	TGCAGCGTGCAGGGGTATGGCACTGAAGCTTTCTTT
NA	TRBJ2-3	16	TRBD2	TRBV9	CASSVGLAGGTDTQYF	TGTGCCAGCAGCGTAGGACTAGCGGGGGGCACAGATACGCAGTATTTT
NA	TRBJ1-1	14	NA	TRBV30	CAWKWDNMNTEAFF	TGTGCCTGGAAATGGGACAACATGAACACTGAAGCTTTCTTT
NA	TRBJ1-5	17	NA	TRBV21-1	CASTRPAAGGGNQPQHF	TGTGCCAGCACCAGGCCAGCAGCCGGCGGGGGCAATCAGCCCCAGCATTTT
few	TRBJ2-6	15	NA	TRBV4-3	CASSITYSGANVLTF	TGCGCCAGCAGCATAACATACTCTGGGGCCAACGTCCTGACTTTC
NA	TRBJ1-1	14	TRBD1	TRBV9	CASSPHTGVSEAFF	TGTGCCAGCAGCCCACATACAGGGGTGTCTGAAGCTTTCTTT
NA	TRBJ2-6	15	NA	TRBV5-6	CASSLGGSGANVLTF	TGTGCCAGCAGCTTGGGAGGGTCTGGGGCCAACGTCCTGACTTTC
NA	TRBJ2-1	14	NA	TRBV19	CASSPSYSYNEQFF	TGTGCCAGTAGCCCTAGCTACTCCTACAATGAGCAGTTCTTC
NA	TRBJ2-1	16	TRBD2	TRBV5-1	CASSWGRGDWDNEQFF	TGCGCCAGCAGCTGGGGCCGGGGGGATTGGGACAATGAGCAGTTCTTC
NA	TRBJ1-2	14	TRBD1	TRBV9	CASNSRDSLSGYTF	TGTGCCAGCAACTCTCGGGACAGTCTATCGGGCTACACCTTC
NA	TRBJ2-7	16	NA	TRBV25-1	CASSEVGDHGSYEQYF	TGTGCCAGCAGTGAAGTAGGAGATCATGGCTCCTACGAGCAGTACTTC
NA	TRBJ2-1	16	TRBD2	TRBV30	CAWSGGGLAGYNEQFF	TGTGCCTGGAGTGGTGGGGGACTAGCGGGATACAATGAGCAGTTCTTC
few	TRBJ1-1	16	NA	TRBV4-1	CASSQDEGLRNTEAFF	TGCGCCAGCAGCCAAGACGAGGGCCTCCGGAACACTGAAGCTTTCTTT
NA	TRBJ1-6	19	NA	TRBV7-8	CASSLHFRPRSSYNSPLHF	TGTGCCAGCAGCCTCCACTTTCGACCCCGGAGCTCCTATAATTCACCCCTCCACTTT
NA	TRBJ1-2	15	TRBD1	TRBV6-1	CASRFADRESSGYTF	TGTGCCAGCAGGTTCGCGGACAGGGAGTCAAGCGGCTACACCTTC
once	TRBJ2-1	16	NA	TRBV7-2	CASSLNMAGSYNEQFF	TGTGCCAGCAGCTTAAACATGGCGGGATCCTACAATGAGCAGTTCTTC
NA	TRBJ1-1	12	TRBD1	TRBV29-1	CSVGRQGTEAFF	TGCAGCGTCGGCCGACAGGGGACTGAAGCTTTCTTT
NA	TRBJ2-7	15	TRBD1	TRBV5-4	CASSLTGQAAYEQYF	TGTGCCAGCAGTCTTACGGGACAGGCCGCCTACGAGCAGTACTTC
NA	TRBJ2-1	16	TRBD2	TRBV5-4	CASSPTSGRSYNEQFF	TGTGCCAGCAGCCCGACTAGCGGGAGATCCTACAATGAGCAGTTCTTC
NA	TRBJ1-5	14	NA	TRBV19	CASRYRESDQPQHF	TGTGCCAGTAGGTACAGGGAGTCGGATCAGCCCCAGCATTTT
NA	TRBJ2-3	15	NA	TRBV7-2	CASSGQGRVGDTQYF	TGTGCCAGCAGCGGGCAGGGTAGAGTGGGCGATACGCAGTATTTT
NA	TRBJ1-6	17	NA	TRBV5-3	CARSFGGTLSYNSPLHF	TGTGCCAGAAGCTTTGGAGGGACCCTCTCCTATAATTCACCCCTCCACTTT
NA	TRBJ1-1	16	TRBD1	TRBV19	CASSIKGQGAYTEAFF	TGTGCCAGTAGTATAAAGGGACAGGGGGCCTACACTGAAGCTTTCTTT
NA	TRBJ2-3	16	NA	TRBV7-9	CSSSSETGLGTDTQYF	TGTTCCAGCAGCTCCGAAACAGGGTTGGGCACAGATACGCAGTATTTT
NA	TRBJ2-7	14	NA	TRBV6-6	CASSRAGTNYEQYF	TGTGCCAGCAGTCGGGCCGGGACAAACTACGAGCAGTACTTC
NA	TRBJ1-5	13	NA	TRBV7-2	CASSLEGRRPQHF	TGTGCCAGCAGCTTAGAGGGGAGGCGGCCCCAGCATTTT
NA	TRBJ2-3	17	TRBD1	TRBV5-5	CASSLARGHPSTDTQYF	TGTGCCAGCAGCTTGGCCAGGGGGCACCCCAGCACAGATACGCAGTATTTT
NA	TRBJ2-2	14	NA	TRBV11-3	CASSASRGSGELFF	TGTGCCAGCAGCGCCTCTAGGGGGTCCGGGGAGCTGTTTTTT
NA	TRBJ2-7	17	NA	TRBV15	CATSRERGGSIAYEQYF	TGTGCCACCAGCAGAGAACGTGGAGGGAGTATCGCCTACGAGCAGTACTTC
NA	TRBJ2-5	15	TRBD1	TRBV7-3	CASSRRTGVMETQYF	TGTGCCAGCAGCAGGCGGACAGGGGTTATGGAGACCCAGTACTTC
NA	TRBJ2-1	15	TRBD2	TRBV7-3	CASSPTSTSGISQFF	TGTGCCAGCAGCCCCACCTCGACTAGCGGGATATCCCAATTCTTC
few	TRBJ2-5	19	NA	TRBV7-5	CARSPGALTSGRAQETQYF	TGTGCCAGAAGCCCAGGGGCCCTAACTAGCGGGAGGGCACAAGAGACCCAGTACTTC
few	TRBJ1-4	16	NA	TRBV5-6	CASSLASGGKHEKLFF	TGTGCCAGCAGCTTGGCCTCGGGGGGGAAGCATGAAAAACTGTTTTTT
NA	TRBJ1-1	13	NA	TRBV5-1	CASSPGRATEAFF	TGCGCCAGCAGCCCAGGGAGGGCCACTGAAGCTTTCTTT